A selection of T cell receptor beta chains follows, all from one sample in a study of cytomegalovirus exposure and HLA in healthy donors. Produced via immunoSEQ multiplex PCR; TCRdb's table is partial and in-frame only. The sample carries approximately 140,000 clones, over 70% recorded once. Source material: PBMCs. The receptors come from a woman aged 18-30 years in good health and CMV-seronegative. Both conserved end residues are part of each CDR3. Fields, in order: CDR3 DNA, CDR3 protein, V gene, CDR3 length, J gene, clone size, D gene. A D gene is named only where the DNA matches it firmly. A clone size is listed for some rows: how often the clone was seen (once, few, many), or a class if it is expanded.

CDR3 DNA: TGTGCCACCAGCGGTACTTGGAACACTGAAGCTTTCTTT
CDR3 protein: CATSGTWNTEAFF
V gene: TRBV15
CDR3 length: 13
J gene: TRBJ1-1
clone size: .
D gene: .

CDR3 DNA: TGTGCCAGCAGTACCGGGACAGGGCGCAATCAGCCCCAGCATTTT
CDR3 protein: CASSTGTGRNQPQHF
V gene: TRBV2
CDR3 length: 15
J gene: TRBJ1-5
clone size: .
D gene: TRBD1

CDR3 DNA: TGTGCCAGCAGCCGGGACAGGGGTCAGCCCCAGCATTTT
CDR3 protein: CASSRDRGQPQHF
V gene: TRBV7-9
CDR3 length: 13
J gene: TRBJ1-5
clone size: .
D gene: TRBD1

CDR3 DNA: TGTGCCAGCAGTTACTCGGGTAGCCTCACAGATACGCAGTATTTT
CDR3 protein: CASSYSGSLTDTQYF
V gene: TRBV6-5
CDR3 length: 15
J gene: TRBJ2-3
clone size: .
D gene: .

CDR3 DNA: TGTGCCTGGAGTTCACAGGGGAATGAAGGCTACACCTTC
CDR3 protein: CAWSSQGNEGYTF
V gene: TRBV30
CDR3 length: 13
J gene: TRBJ1-2
clone size: .
D gene: TRBD1

CDR3 DNA: TGTGCCAGCAGTTTCAGTAATAGCAATCAGCCCCAGCATTTT
CDR3 protein: CASSFSNSNQPQHF
V gene: TRBV27
CDR3 length: 14
J gene: TRBJ1-5
clone size: .
D gene: .

CDR3 DNA: TGTGCCAGCAGCCCCACAGGGACGAACACTGAAGCTTTCTTT
CDR3 protein: CASSPTGTNTEAFF
V gene: TRBV5-4
CDR3 length: 14
J gene: TRBJ1-1
clone size: .
D gene: .

CDR3 DNA: TGCGCCAGCAGTCCTAGGGGAGGGCCCTACGAGCAGTACTTC
CDR3 protein: CASSPRGGPYEQYF
V gene: TRBV5-1
CDR3 length: 14
J gene: TRBJ2-7
clone size: .
D gene: TRBD2

CDR3 DNA: TGTGCCAGTAGTCCCGGGGACTTCGCCCCTCCGGAGCAGTACTTC
CDR3 protein: CASSPGDFAPPEQYF
V gene: TRBV19
CDR3 length: 15
J gene: TRBJ2-7
clone size: .
D gene: .

CDR3 DNA: TGTGCCGTACTCGTAGGGCTAGCGGGAAAGGAGACCCAGTACTTC
CDR3 protein: CAVLVGLAGKETQYF
V gene: TRBV2
CDR3 length: 15
J gene: TRBJ2-5
clone size: .
D gene: TRBD2

CDR3 DNA: TGTGCCTGGAGTGTCCTAGCCCCCACAGATACGCAGTATTTT
CDR3 protein: CAWSVLAPTDTQYF
V gene: TRBV30
CDR3 length: 14
J gene: TRBJ2-3
clone size: .
D gene: .

CDR3 DNA: TGTGCCAGCAGCTCCCATAGCGGGAGGAGGGGGCAGTTCTTC
CDR3 protein: CASSSHSGRRGQFF
V gene: TRBV7-2
CDR3 length: 14
J gene: TRBJ2-1
clone size: few
D gene: TRBD2

CDR3 DNA: TGTGCCACTAGGGGACAGGGAGGTAACTACGAGCAGTACTTC
CDR3 protein: CATRGQGGNYEQYF
V gene: TRBV15
CDR3 length: 14
J gene: TRBJ2-7
clone size: .
D gene: TRBD1

CDR3 DNA: TGTGCCACCAGCACCTCCCGGGACAGTAACACTGAAGCTTTCTTT
CDR3 protein: CATSTSRDSNTEAFF
V gene: TRBV15
CDR3 length: 15
J gene: TRBJ1-1
clone size: .
D gene: TRBD1

CDR3 DNA: TGTGCCAGCAGCCTGACAATCCCGCCGGTCGTTGCCTTC
CDR3 protein: CASSLTIPPVVAF
V gene: TRBV7-8
CDR3 length: 13
J gene: TRBJ1-2
clone size: few
D gene: .

CDR3 DNA: TGTGCCAGCAAAGGACTTTCACAAGAGACCCAGTACTTC
CDR3 protein: CASKGLSQETQYF
V gene: TRBV28
CDR3 length: 13
J gene: TRBJ2-5
clone size: .
D gene: .

CDR3 DNA: TGTGCCAGCAGCGGGGCCCTCGGTAGCGGGGGTACCGGGGAGCTGTTTTTT
CDR3 protein: CASSGALGSGGTGELFF
V gene: TRBV5-4
CDR3 length: 17
J gene: TRBJ2-2
clone size: few
D gene: TRBD2

CDR3 DNA: TGTGCCAGCAGCCAATCCGGGACTAGGCATCCGTGGAATACGCAGTATTTT
CDR3 protein: CASSQSGTRHPWNTQYF
V gene: TRBV7-9
CDR3 length: 17
J gene: TRBJ2-3
clone size: .
D gene: TRBD2

CDR3 DNA: TGTGCCAGCAGTGAAATGGGACAGGGGGCTCGCGAAGCTTTCTTT
CDR3 protein: CASSEMGQGAREAFF
V gene: TRBV6-1
CDR3 length: 15
J gene: TRBJ1-1
clone size: large
D gene: TRBD1

CDR3 DNA: TGTGCCACCAAACAGGGGGCCGCCGATGGGACTGAAGCTTTCTTT
CDR3 protein: CATKQGAADGTEAFF
V gene: TRBV19
CDR3 length: 15
J gene: TRBJ1-1
clone size: .
D gene: TRBD1

CDR3 DNA: TGTGCCAGCAGCTTGGGGGAGATCACTGAAGCTTTCTTT
CDR3 protein: CASSLGEITEAFF
V gene: TRBV5-6
CDR3 length: 13
J gene: TRBJ1-1
clone size: .
D gene: .

CDR3 DNA: TGTGCCAGCAGCCTCGACAGGAGTCGCGGAGCTTTCTTT
CDR3 protein: CASSLDRSRGAFF
V gene: TRBV5-4
CDR3 length: 13
J gene: TRBJ1-1
clone size: .
D gene: .

CDR3 DNA: TGTGCCAGCAGCTTGTGGGTAGCGAAAGAGACCCAGTACTTC
CDR3 protein: CASSLWVAKETQYF
V gene: TRBV5-4
CDR3 length: 14
J gene: TRBJ2-5
clone size: .
D gene: .

CDR3 DNA: TGTGCCAGCACGCTCATAGGGTCAGGGCGAACAGATACGCAGTATTTT
CDR3 protein: CASTLIGSGRTDTQYF
V gene: TRBV5-5
CDR3 length: 16
J gene: TRBJ2-3
clone size: .
D gene: .

CDR3 DNA: TGCACCAGCAGCAAAGTCAAAGGGAGACAGGGGGGGCCGGGGTATCGCAATGAGCAGTTCTTC
CDR3 protein: CTSSKVKGRQGGPGYRNEQFF
V gene: TRBV1
CDR3 length: 21
J gene: TRBJ2-1
clone size: .
D gene: .

CDR3 DNA: TGTGCCAGCAGCCAAGATAAGGGACTAGAACAGTACTTC
CDR3 protein: CASSQDKGLEQYF
V gene: TRBV4-2
CDR3 length: 13
J gene: TRBJ2-7
clone size: .
D gene: TRBD2

CDR3 DNA: TGTGCCAGCAGTAGGGACAGGGCCGTTGACGAGCAGTACTTC
CDR3 protein: CASSRDRAVDEQYF
V gene: TRBV28
CDR3 length: 14
J gene: TRBJ2-7
clone size: .
D gene: TRBD1

CDR3 DNA: TGCGCCAGCAGCCCAACGACAGGGGGCAATCAGCCCCAGCATTTT
CDR3 protein: CASSPTTGGNQPQHF
V gene: TRBV5-1
CDR3 length: 15
J gene: TRBJ1-5
clone size: .
D gene: TRBD1

CDR3 DNA: TGTGCCAGTAGTATACCCCAGACAGGGCGGACTGAAGCTTTCTTT
CDR3 protein: CASSIPQTGRTEAFF
V gene: TRBV19
CDR3 length: 15
J gene: TRBJ1-1
clone size: .
D gene: TRBD1